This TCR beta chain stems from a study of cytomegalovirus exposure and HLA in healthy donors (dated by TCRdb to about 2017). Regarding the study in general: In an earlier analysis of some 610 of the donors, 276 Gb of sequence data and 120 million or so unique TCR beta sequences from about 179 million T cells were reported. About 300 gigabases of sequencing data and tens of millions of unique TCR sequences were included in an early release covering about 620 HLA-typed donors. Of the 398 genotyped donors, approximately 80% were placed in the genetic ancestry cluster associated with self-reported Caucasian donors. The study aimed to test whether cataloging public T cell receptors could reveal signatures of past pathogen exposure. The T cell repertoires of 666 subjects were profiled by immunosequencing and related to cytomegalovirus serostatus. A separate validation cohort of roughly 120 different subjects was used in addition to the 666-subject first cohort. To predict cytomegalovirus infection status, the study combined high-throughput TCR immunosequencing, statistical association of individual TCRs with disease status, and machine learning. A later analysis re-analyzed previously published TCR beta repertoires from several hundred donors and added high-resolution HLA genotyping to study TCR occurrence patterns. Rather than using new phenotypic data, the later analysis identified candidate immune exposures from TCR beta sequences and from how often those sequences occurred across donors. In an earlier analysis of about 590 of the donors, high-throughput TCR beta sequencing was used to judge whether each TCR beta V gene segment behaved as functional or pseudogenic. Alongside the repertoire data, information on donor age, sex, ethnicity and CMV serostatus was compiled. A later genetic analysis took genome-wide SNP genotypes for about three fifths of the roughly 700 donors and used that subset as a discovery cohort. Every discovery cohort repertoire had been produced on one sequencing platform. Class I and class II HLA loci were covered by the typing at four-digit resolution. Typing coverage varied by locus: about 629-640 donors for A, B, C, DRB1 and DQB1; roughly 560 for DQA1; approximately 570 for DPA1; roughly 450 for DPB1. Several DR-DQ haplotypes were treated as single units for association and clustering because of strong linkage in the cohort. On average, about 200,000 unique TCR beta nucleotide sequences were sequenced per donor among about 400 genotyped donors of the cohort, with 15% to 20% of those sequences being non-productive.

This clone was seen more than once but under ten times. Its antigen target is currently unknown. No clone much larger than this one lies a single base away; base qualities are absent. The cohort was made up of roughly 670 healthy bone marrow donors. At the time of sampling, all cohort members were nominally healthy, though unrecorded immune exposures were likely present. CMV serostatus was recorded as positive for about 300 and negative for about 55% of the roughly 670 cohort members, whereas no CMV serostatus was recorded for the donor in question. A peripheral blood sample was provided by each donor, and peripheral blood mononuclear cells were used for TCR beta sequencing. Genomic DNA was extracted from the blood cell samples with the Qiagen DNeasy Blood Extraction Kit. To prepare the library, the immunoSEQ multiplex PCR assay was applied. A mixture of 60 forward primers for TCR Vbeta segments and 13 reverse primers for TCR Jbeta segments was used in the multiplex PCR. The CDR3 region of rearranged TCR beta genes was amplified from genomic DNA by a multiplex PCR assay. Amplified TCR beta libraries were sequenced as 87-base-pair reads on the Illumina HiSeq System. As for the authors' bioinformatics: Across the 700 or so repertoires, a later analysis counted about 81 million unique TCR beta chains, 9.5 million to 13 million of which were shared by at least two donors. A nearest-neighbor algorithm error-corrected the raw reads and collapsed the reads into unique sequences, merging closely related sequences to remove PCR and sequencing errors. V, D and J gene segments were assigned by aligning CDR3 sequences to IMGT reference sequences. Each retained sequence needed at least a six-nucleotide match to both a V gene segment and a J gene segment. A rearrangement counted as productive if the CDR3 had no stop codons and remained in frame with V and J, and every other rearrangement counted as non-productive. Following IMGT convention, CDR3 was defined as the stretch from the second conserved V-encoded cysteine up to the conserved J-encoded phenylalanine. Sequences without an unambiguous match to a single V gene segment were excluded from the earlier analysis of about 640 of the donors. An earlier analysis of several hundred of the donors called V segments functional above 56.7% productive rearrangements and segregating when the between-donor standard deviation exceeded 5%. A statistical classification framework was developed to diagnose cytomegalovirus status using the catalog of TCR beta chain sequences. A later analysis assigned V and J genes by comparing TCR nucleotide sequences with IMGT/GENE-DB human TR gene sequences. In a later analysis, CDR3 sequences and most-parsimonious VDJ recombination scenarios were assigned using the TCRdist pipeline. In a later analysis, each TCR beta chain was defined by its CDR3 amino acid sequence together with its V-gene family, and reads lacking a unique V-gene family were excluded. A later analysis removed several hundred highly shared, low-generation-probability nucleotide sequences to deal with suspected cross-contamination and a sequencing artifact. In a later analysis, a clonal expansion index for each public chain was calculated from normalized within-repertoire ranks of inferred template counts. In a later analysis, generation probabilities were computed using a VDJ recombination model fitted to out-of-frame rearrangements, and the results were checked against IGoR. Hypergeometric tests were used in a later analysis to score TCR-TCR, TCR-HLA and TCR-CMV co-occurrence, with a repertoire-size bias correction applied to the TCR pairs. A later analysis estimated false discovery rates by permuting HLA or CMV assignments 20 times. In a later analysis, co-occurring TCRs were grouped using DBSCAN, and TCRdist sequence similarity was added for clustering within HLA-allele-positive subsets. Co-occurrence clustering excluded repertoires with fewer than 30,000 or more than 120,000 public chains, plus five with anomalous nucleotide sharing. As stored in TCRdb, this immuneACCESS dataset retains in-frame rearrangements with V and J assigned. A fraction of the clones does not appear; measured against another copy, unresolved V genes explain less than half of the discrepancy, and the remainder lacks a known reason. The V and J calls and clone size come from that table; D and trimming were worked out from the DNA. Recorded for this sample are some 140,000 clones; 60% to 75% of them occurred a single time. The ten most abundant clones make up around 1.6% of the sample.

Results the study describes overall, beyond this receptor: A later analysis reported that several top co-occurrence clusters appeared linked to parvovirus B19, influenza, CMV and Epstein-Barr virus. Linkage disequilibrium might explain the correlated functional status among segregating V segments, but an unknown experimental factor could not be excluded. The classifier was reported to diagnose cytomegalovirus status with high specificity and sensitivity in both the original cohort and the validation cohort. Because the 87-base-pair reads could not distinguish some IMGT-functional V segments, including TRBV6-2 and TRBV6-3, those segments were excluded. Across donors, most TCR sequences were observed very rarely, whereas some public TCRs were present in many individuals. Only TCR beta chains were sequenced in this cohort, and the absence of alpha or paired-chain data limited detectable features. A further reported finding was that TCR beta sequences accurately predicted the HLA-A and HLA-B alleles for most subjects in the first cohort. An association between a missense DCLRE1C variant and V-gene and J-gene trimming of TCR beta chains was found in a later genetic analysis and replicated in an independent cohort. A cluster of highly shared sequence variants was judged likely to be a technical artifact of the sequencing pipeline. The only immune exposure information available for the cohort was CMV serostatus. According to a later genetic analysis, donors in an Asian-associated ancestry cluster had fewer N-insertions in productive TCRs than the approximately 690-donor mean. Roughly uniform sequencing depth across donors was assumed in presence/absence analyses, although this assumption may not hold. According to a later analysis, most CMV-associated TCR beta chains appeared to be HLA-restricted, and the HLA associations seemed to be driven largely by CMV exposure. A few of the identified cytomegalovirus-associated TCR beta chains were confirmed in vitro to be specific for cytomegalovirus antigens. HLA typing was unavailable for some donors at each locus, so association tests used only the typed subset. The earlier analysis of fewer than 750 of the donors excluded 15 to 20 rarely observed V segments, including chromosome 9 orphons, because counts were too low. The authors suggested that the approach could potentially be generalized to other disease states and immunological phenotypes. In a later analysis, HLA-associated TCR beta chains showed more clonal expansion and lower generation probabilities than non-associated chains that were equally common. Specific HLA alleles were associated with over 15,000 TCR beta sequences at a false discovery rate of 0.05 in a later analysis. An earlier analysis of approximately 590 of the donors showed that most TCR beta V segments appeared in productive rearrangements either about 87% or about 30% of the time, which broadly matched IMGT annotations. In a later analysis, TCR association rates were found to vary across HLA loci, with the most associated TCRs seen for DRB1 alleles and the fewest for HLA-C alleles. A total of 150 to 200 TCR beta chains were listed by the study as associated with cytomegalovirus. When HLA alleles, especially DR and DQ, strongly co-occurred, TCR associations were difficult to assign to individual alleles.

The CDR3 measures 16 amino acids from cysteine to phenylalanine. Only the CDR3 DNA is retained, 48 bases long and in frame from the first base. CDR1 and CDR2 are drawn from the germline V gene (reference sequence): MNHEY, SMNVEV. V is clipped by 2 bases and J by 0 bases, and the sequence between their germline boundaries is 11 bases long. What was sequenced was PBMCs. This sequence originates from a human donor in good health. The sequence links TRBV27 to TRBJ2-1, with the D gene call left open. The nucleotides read TGTGCCAGCAGTTTAGTAGCCCCAAGCTCCTACAATGAGCAGTTCTTC. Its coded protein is CASSLVAPSSYNEQFF.